Here is one TCR beta chain with its context. The CDR3 covers 13 residues. Germline CDR1 and CDR2: DFQATT and SNEGSKA (reference sequence). Trimming removed 6 bases at V and 0 bases at J, with 8 bases between. This entry belongs to a study of response to subunit inactivated influenza vaccine. MiXCR, applied by TCRdb to the RT-PCR reads, yields one record per CDR3 protein. This sample carries about 540,000 distinct CDR3 sequences, 12% to 15% of them seen once, and the ten largest clones take more than 9.5%. Sequenced material: PBMCs from blood, taken about 12 days after vaccination. The rearrangement links TRBV20-1 to TRBJ2-2, with D unresolved. The receptor was isolated from a man aged 50 or older who received an inactivated influenza vaccine. The CDR3 sequence: CSASVPNTGELFF. In DNA, the CDR3 is TGCAGTGCAAGCGTACCGAACACCGGGGAGCTGTTTTTT.